In its sample, the clone carrying this T cell receptor (beta chain) was seen once. Mismatch with germline at one junction end may stem from a read error. This entry belongs to a study of tumor-infiltrating lymphocytes in oesophageal squamous cell carcinoma. One entry per CDR3 protein, called by TCRdb with MiXCR from the PCR reads. In the table there are about 9,600 distinct CDR3 sequences, roughly 60% of which are singletons. The CDR3 spans 13 residues. Germline V gene lookup returns CDR1 SGHVS and CDR2 FNYEAQ. Sequenced sample: esophageal tumor tissue. The chain uses TRBV7-6 and TRBJ2-4, with 10 bases matching TRBD2. With the DNA end fitting TRBJ2-1 better, the J assignment may be wrong. The source of this sequence is a male donor with esophageal squamous cell carcinoma. The CDR3 sequence: CASSLAGGVEQFF. The DNA for the CDR3 is TGTGCTAGCAGCTTAGCGGGAGGCGTTGAGCAGTTCTTC.